This T cell receptor beta chain was captured by sequencing in a study of T cell responses to AZD1222 COVID-19 vaccine. With respect to this clone: Its matching antigen is unknown.

Findings and limits, study-wide: Baseline seropositivity characterized only six AZD1222 recipients.

Some clones are missing from TCRdb's copy, which holds only in-frame ones; the method was immunoSEQ multiplex PCR. The sample consists of about 130,000 clones, 87% of them appearing once. This TCR was sampled from an adult in good health. Source: peripheral blood, taken on day 0 of AZD1222 vaccination.

The CDR3 DNA reads as TGTGCCACCAGCGGGGGTACAGGGGCCCCAACCTACGAGCAGTACTTC. This gives the protein CATSGGTGAPTYEQYF. The rearrangement joins TRBV15 to TRBJ2-7; TRBD1 agrees at 7 bases. The CDR3 runs 16 residues. Germline assignment: CDR1 LNHNV and CDR2 YYDKDF (reference sequence). Trimming took 5 bases from V and 2 from J; bases not matched to a gene: 12.